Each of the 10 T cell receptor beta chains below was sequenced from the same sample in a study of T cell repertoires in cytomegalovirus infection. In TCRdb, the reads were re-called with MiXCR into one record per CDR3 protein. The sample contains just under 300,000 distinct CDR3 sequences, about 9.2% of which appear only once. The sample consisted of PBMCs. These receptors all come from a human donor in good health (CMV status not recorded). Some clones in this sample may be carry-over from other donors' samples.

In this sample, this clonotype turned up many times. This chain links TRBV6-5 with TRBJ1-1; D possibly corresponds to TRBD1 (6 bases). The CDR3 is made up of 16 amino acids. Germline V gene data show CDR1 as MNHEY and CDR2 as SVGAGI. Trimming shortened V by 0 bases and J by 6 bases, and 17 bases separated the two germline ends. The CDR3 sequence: CASSYSGGGVHAEAFF. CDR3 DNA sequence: TGTGCCAGCAGTTACTCGGGGGGGGGCGTACACGCTGAAGCTTTCTTT.

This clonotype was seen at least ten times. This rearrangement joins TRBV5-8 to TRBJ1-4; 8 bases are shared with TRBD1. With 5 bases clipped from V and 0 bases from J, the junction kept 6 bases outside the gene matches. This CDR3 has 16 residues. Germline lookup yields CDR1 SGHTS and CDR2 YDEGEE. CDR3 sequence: CASRRGTGATNEKLFF. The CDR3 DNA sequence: TGTGCCAGCAGACGAGGGACAGGAGCAACTAATGAAAAACTGTTTTTT.

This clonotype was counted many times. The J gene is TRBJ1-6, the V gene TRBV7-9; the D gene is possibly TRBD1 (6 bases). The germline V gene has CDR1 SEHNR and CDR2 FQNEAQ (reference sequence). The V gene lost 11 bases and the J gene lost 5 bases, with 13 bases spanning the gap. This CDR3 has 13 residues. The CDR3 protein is CAGQGTHNSPLHF. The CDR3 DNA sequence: TGTGCCGGGCAGGGGACCCATAATTCACCCCTCCACTTT. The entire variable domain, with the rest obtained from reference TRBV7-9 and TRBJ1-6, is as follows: DTGVSQNPRHKITKRGQNVTFRCDPISEHNRLYWYRQTLGQGPEFLTYFQNEAQLEKSRLLSDRFSAERPKGSFSTLEIQRTEQGDSAMYLCAGQGTHNSPLHFGNGTRLTVT.

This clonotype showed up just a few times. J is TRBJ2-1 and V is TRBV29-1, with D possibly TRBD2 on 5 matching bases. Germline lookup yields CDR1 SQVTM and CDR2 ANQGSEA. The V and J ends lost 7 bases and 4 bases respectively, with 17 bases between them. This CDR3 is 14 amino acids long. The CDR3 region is CSGTGIQKYNEQFF. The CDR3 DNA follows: TGCAGCGGTACCGGGATCCAGAAATACAATGAGCAGTTCTTC.

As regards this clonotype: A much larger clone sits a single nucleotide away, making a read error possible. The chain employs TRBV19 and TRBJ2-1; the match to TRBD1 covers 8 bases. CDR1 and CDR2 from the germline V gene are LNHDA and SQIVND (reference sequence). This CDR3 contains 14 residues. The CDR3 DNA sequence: TGTGACACCTCCGGGACAGGTCAGGTTAATGAGCAGTTCTTC. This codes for CDTSGTGQVNEQFF.

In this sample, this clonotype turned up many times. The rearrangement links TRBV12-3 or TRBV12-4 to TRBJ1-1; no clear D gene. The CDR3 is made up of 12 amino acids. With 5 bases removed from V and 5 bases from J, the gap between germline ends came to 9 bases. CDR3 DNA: TGTGCCAGCAGTCCCATAGGTACTGAAGCTTTCTTT. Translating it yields CASSPIGTEAFF.

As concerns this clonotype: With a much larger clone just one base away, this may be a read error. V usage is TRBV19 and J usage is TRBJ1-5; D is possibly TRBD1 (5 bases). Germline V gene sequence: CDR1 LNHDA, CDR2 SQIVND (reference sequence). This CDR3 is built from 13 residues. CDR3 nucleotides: TGTCCCAGTAGTGACTCCAGGGTTCAGCCCCAGCATTTT. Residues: CPSSDSRVQPQHF.

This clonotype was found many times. CDR3 DNA sequence: TGTGCCAGCAGTGGAACCGACAAGATCCTTGGCTCCTACGAGCAGTACTTC. Encoded protein: CASSGTDKILGSYEQYF. The J gene is TRBJ2-7, the V gene TRBV25-1, with no clear D. The CDR3 has 17 residues. Deletions cut 4 bases from V and 0 bases from J, with 19 bases between. Per the germline V gene, CDR1 is MGHDK and CDR2 is SYGVNS.

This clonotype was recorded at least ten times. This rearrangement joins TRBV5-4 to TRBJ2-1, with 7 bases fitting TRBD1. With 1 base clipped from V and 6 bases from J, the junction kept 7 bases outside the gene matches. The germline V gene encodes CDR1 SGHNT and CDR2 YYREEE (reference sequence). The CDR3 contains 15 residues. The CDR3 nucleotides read TGTGCCAGCAGCTTGACCAAGGGGACAGCCAATGAGCAGTTCTTC. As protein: CASSLTKGTANEQFF.

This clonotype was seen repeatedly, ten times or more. The CDR3 loop is CATQMAQGGIEAFF. CDR3 nucleotide sequence: TGTGCCACCCAAATGGCACAAGGAGGGATCGAAGCTTTCTTT. The chain is built from TRBV10-3 and TRBJ1-1; D unclear. V was pared by 10 bases and J by 8 bases, with 23 bases between. From germline, CDR1 is ENHRY and CDR2 SYGVKD. The CDR3 runs 14 residues.